Described below is a single T cell receptor (beta chain) sequence and its context. Its antigen remains unidentified. This sample stems from a study of radiotherapy plus CTLA-4 blockade in lung cancer. Regarding the study as a whole: After radiotherapy and ipilimumab, tumor-derived clones expanded in peripheral blood. Interferon-beta and early blood T cell clone dynamics reportedly predicted response best.

Trimming at V came to 6 bases and at J to 5 bases, leaving 5 bases not matched to a gene. The CDR3 extends over 13 amino acids. Looked up from germline, CDR1 is SGHAT and CDR2 is FQNNGV. Only in-frame clones appear in the TCRdb table, and some are missing; sequencing was by immunoSEQ multiplex PCR. This repertoire shows over 100,000 clones, about 80% found once; its top ten account for 3% to 4%. Sequenced here: peripheral blood, sampled from a patient treated with radiotherapy plus ipilimumab. This receptor was taken from a human donor with non-small cell lung cancer that progressed on radiotherapy plus ipilimumab. Some clones in this sample may be carry-over from other donors' samples. The chain employs TRBV11-2 and TRBJ1-2, with 8 bases matching TRBD1. CDR3 amino acids: CASRPDRAYGYTF. DNA of the CDR3: TGTGCCAGCAGACCGGACAGGGCGTATGGCTACACCTTC.